The source of this T cell receptor (beta chain) is a study of Graves' ophthalmopathy and Graves' hyperthyroidism. Study-wide results and limits: Blood also contained most of the expanded thyroid clonotypes above 0.001 frequency. With approximately 88% sensitivity and about 83% specificity, a 13-signature model separated ophthalmopathy from stable hyperthyroidism.

RNA transcripts provided the template for amplifying TCR beta CDR3 regions. Amplification began with first-round RT-PCR using HTBI primers, then second-round multiplex PCR was performed. From the multiplex PCR reads, TCRdb called clonotypes with MiXCR, one entry per CDR3 protein. The sample carries 40,000 to 50,000 distinct CDR3 sequences, around 50% recorded once. V lost 5 bases to trimming and J lost 8 bases, with 16 bases between them. The CDR3 consists of 14 residues. The germline gives CDR1 MNHEY, CDR2 SVGEGT. This clonotype has a count of ten or more. Its matching antigen is unknown. Excluded: other autoimmune disease, uncontrolled infection, pregnancy or lactation.

The sequenced sample was peripheral blood. The chain uses TRBV6-2 or TRBV6-3 and TRBJ2-1; D is perhaps TRBD2 (7 bases). The sequence derives from an adult man with Graves' ophthalmopathy. The CDR3 loop is CASSLAGASDEQFF. The CDR3 DNA follows: TGTGCCAGCAGTCTGGCGGGGGCTTCGGATGAGCAGTTCTTC.